The present entry profiles one TCR beta chain with its context. The data originate from a study of blood T cells in healthy people across ages. This CDR3 comprises 13 residues. Trimming left V 1 base short and J 3 bases short, with 7 bases between. Germline loops: CDR1 SGHRS, CDR2 YFSETQ. Next came a second PCR, run for about 6 to 12 cycles, which used a sample-barcoded 5' primer along with a J-beta primer mix. TCRdb ran MiXCR on the 5' RACE reads and lists one entry per CDR3 protein. Of about 800,000 distinct CDR3 sequences in the sample, 58% were seen once. V gene TRBV5-1 combines with J gene TRBJ1-2, with D possibly matching TRBD1 (6 bases). This TCR was sampled from a man younger than 40 in good health. Sequencing was done on a sample of blood. This chain's CDR3 is CASSLRQDYGYTF. CDR3 bases: TGCGCCAGCAGCTTGCGACAGGACTATGGCTACACCTTC.